This entry is about one T cell receptor (beta chain). These data are taken from a study of blood T cell repertoires in COVID-19. At the level of the study: Some COVID-19 samples were acute and others convalescent; all came from the United States, Italy and Spain. The analysed material was cDNA or gDNA that came from T cells, B-cell-depleted T cells, or PBMCs.

As originally analysed: By means of reference gene primer amplification, nucleated cell counts were estimated. Data came from immunoSEQ multiplex PCR; TCRdb stores just in-frame clones and leaves some out. The DNA gave D and trimming, while V, J and clone size come from that table. Here the sample spans roughly 260,000 clones, over 75% being singletons. The CDR3 consists of 13 residues. J gave up 4 bases and V 1 base, and 1 base lay outside the gene matches. The germline gives CDR1 GTSNPN, CDR2 SVGIG (reference sequence). Sequencing was done on a sample of peripheral blood. This chain links TRBV30 with TRBJ2-7; 10 positions agree with TRBD2. This TCR was sampled from a woman aged 40 to 55 who had recovered from COVID-19. CDR3 sequence: CAWSALAGYEQYF. The DNA of the CDR3 is TGTGCCTGGAGTGCACTAGCGGGATACGAGCAGTACTTC.